These 31 T cell receptor beta chains were sequenced from one sample in a study of blood T cells in healthy people across ages. With a J-beta primer mix and a sample-barcoded 5' primer, a second PCR ran about 7 to 12 cycles. TCRdb re-analysed the 5' RACE reads in MiXCR, keeping a single row per CDR3 protein. The sample has about 800,000 distinct CDR3 sequences, 58% seen once. Sequencing was done on a sample of blood. These receptors all come from a man aged 25 to 45 in good health.

V usage is TRBV3-1 and J usage is TRBJ2-3, with 10 bases that match TRBD2. The CDR3 is 14 amino acids. Losses at the gene ends were 4 bases for V and 8 bases for J; bases not matched to a gene: 6. Germline CDR1 and CDR2: LGHDT and YNNKEL (reference sequence). The CDR3 nucleotides are TGTGCCAGCAGCCTTGGACTAGCGGCAAGTACGCAGTATTTT. It encodes CASSLGLAASTQYF.

V is TRBV6-2 or TRBV6-3 and J is TRBJ2-7; D remains ambiguous. The CDR3 is made up of 12 amino acids. V lost 6 bases to trimming and J lost 5 bases, with 11 bases between them. Germline V gene lookup returns CDR1 MNHEY and CDR2 SVGEGT. The CDR3 coding sequence is TGTGCCAGCAGGGGGATGGCTGACGAGCAGTACTTC. Its protein is CASRGMADEQYF.

This clonotype has a handful of counts. This rearrangement joins TRBV6-1 to TRBJ2-1; D is uncertain. Germline V gene lookup returns CDR1 MNHNS and CDR2 SASEGT. V lost 8 bases and J lost 1, with 12 bases in between. This CDR3 spans 14 amino acids. For the CDR3, the DNA is TGTGCCAGCCGCCCCGACTTATCCTACAATGAGCAGTTCTTC. This translates into CASRPDLSYNEQFF.

Notes on this clonotype: Just one base apart from a much larger clone, this may be a read error. The genes are TRBV2 and TRBJ2-7, with no clear D. CDR1 is SNHLY, CDR2 FYNNEI, per germline. CDR3 size: 12 residues. CDR3 protein: CVSSATAYEQYF. The CDR3 coding sequence is TGTGTCAGCTCAGCTACAGCCTACGAGCAGTACTTC.

This chain connects TRBV5-1 to TRBJ2-1, with 8 bases matching TRBD2. Germline trimming cut 4 bases from V and 2 bases from J; bases unmatched to any gene: 5. This CDR3 has 15 amino acids. In germline, CDR1 is SGHRS, CDR2 YFSETQ. Here the CDR3 DNA reads TGCGCCAGCAGCAGGGCGGGAGGTGCCTACAATGAGCAGTTCTTC. This translates into CASSRAGGAYNEQFF.

The chain uses TRBV10-3 and TRBJ1-2; 7 bases are a match to TRBD1. The CDR3 loop spans 13 amino acids. Germline CDR1 ENHRY, CDR2 SYGVKD. V dropped 9 bases and J dropped 6; count of bases not matched to a gene: 10. The CDR3 protein is CAISTPGQNGYTF. CDR3 nucleotide sequence: TGTGCCATTAGTACACCGGGACAGAATGGCTACACCTTC.

In this sample, this clonotype turned up a few times. V gene TRBV29-1 combines with J gene TRBJ2-1, with 9 positions matching TRBD2. Germline CDR1 SQVTM, CDR2 ANQGSEA. The CDR3 has 17 residues. V lost 2 bases, J lost 7 bases, and 15 bases stayed unmatched. CDR3 bases: TGCAGCGTTGAAAAGGCGGGAGGGCCGATTTTGGCGAATGAGCAGTTCTTC. It specifies CSVEKAGGPILANEQFF.

CDR3 loop: CASSQTTSIGQAGYTF. DNA of the CDR3: TGTGCCAGCAGCCAAACGACTTCGATAGGACAGGCGGGCTACACCTTC. V usage is TRBV3-1 and J usage is TRBJ1-2, with 7 bases lining up with TRBD1. The germline V gene has CDR1 LGHDT and CDR2 YNNKEL (reference sequence). The CDR3 runs to 16 residues. V lost 2 bases and J lost 8; bases outside the gene matches: 14.

The chain is built from TRBV25-1 and TRBJ2-3, with D possibly called TRBD1 or TRBD2 (6 bases each). Germline-derived CDR1 and CDR2 are MGHDK and SYGVNS. V was clipped by 1 base and J by 4 bases, with 12 bases between them. The CDR3 is 15 residues long. This CDR3 reads CASSEFGGTSDTQYF. The CDR3 coding sequence is TGTGCCAGCAGTGAATTTGGGGGGACATCAGATACGCAGTATTTT.

CDR3 sequence reads: CASSISGQGSYGYTF. The CDR3 nucleotides read TGTGCCAGTAGTATCTCCGGACAGGGCAGCTATGGCTACACCTTC. The V and J genes are TRBV19 and TRBJ1-2; 8 positions agree with TRBD1. Germline CDR1 and CDR2: LNHDA and SQIVND (reference sequence). The CDR3 has 15 residues. V gave up 3 bases and J gave up 4 bases; unmatched junction bases: 7.

The chain is built from TRBV20-1 and TRBJ2-1; D perhaps matches TRBD2 (5 bases). Germline V CDR1 and CDR2: DFQATT, SNEGSKA (reference sequence). V shed 0 bases and J shed 8 bases, with 17 bases lying between them. This CDR3 contains 15 residues. CDR3: CSARDHVGESYEQFF. In nucleotides, the CDR3 is TGCAGTGCTAGAGATCACGTGGGAGAGAGCTATGAGCAGTTCTTC.

The chain couples TRBV7-9 to TRBJ1-2; 8 bases line up with TRBD1. The CDR3 runs 16 residues. V lost 5 bases and J lost 3; bases outside the gene matches: 11. Germline V gene sequence: CDR1 SEHNR, CDR2 FQNEAQ (reference sequence). The CDR3 is CASSIIKGQGDYGYTF. The DNA of the CDR3 is TGTGCCAGCAGCATTATAAAAGGACAGGGCGACTATGGCTACACCTTC.

V gene TRBV16 combines with J gene TRBJ2-7; D unresolved. The CDR3 is 11 residues long. The V gene lost 0 bases and the J gene lost 7 bases, with 4 bases spanning the gap. Germline V gives CDR1 KGHSY, CDR2 FQNENV. CDR3 region: CASSQSAEQYF. CDR3 nucleotide sequence: TGTGCCAGCAGCCAATCGGCTGAGCAGTACTTC.

This clonotype showed up just a few times. The chain links TRBV6-1 to TRBJ2-6, with 12 bases matching TRBD2. The CDR3 runs 19 residues. CDR1 MNHNS and CDR2 SASEGT come from the germline V gene. V shed 6 bases, J shed 1 base, and the junction held 10 bases outside the gene matches. CDR3 bases: TGTGCCAGCAGGACTAGCGGGAGCTCCTACAGGTCTGGGGCCAACGTCCTGACTTTC. The encoded protein is CASRTSGSSYRSGANVLTF.

The CDR3 is CASSYFGQGSGKNEQFF. As DNA, the CDR3 is TGTGCCAGCAGTTACTTCGGGCAGGGGAGTGGGAAAAATGAGCAGTTCTTC. The rearrangement uses TRBV6-5 and TRBJ2-1; perhaps TRBD1 as D (6 bases). Trimming left V 1 base short and J 7 bases short, with 20 bases between. The CDR3 length is 17 residues. CDR1 and CDR2 (germline): MNHEY, SVGAGI.

The chain links TRBV20-1 to TRBJ2-5; 8 bases map to TRBD2. The junction had 9 bases not matched to a gene; V was cut back by 4 bases and J by 5 bases. This CDR3 contains 14 residues. Looked up from germline, CDR1 is DFQATT and CDR2 is SNEGSKA (reference sequence). The CDR3 nucleotides are TGCAGTGCTATGCCGGGACTAGTTCGGGAGACCCAGTACTTC. Amino acid sequence: CSAMPGLVRETQYF.

The chain joins TRBV6-1 to TRBJ1-5; TRBD1 matches 9 bases. CDR1 MNHNS and CDR2 SASEGT come from the germline V gene. This CDR3 spans 13 amino acids. V shed 8 bases, J shed 4 bases, and the junction held 3 bases outside the gene matches. The CDR3, as DNA: TGTGCCAGCCTGGGACAGGGAAATCAGCCCCAGCATTTT. Protein product: CASLGQGNQPQHF.

The chain combines TRBV25-1 with TRBJ2-7, with 8 nucleotides matching TRBD1. V dropped 6 bases and J dropped 0; count of bases not matched to a gene: 4. Germline assignment: CDR1 MGHDK and CDR2 SYGVNS. There are 14 residues in the CDR3. This CDR3 is CASRTGDSSYEQYF. The CDR3 DNA is TGTGCCAGCAGGACAGGGGATAGCTCCTACGAGCAGTACTTC.

This chain connects TRBV6-5 to TRBJ2-5, with TRBD1 matching 7 bases. CDR3 size: 16 residues. V lost 0 bases to trimming and J lost 4 bases; unmatched junction nucleotides: 8. Germline V lookup: CDR1 MNHEY, CDR2 SVGAGI. The CDR3 DNA follows: TGTGCCAGCAGTTACTCGAAGGTGACAGGGCTAGAGACCCAGTACTTC. Amino acids: CASSYSKVTGLETQYF.

The chain uses TRBV10-3 and TRBJ1-5; 7 bases match TRBD1. This CDR3 has 14 amino acids. J lost 5 bases, V lost 2 bases, and 3 bases had no gene match. Per the germline V gene, CDR1 is ENHRY and CDR2 is SYGVKD. CDR3: CAISEGTAYQPQHF. The CDR3 DNA is TGTGCCATCAGTGAGGGGACAGCCTATCAGCCCCAGCATTTT.

The genes are TRBV20-1 and TRBJ2-1, with TRBD2 matching 8 bases. Germline V lookup: CDR1 DFQATT, CDR2 SNEGSKA (reference sequence). J gave up 9 bases and V 1 base, and 8 bases lay outside the gene matches. This CDR3 contains 14 residues. CDR3 coding DNA: TGCAGTGCTAGAGCGGGGAGCGGGAGAAGTGAGCAGTTCTTC. Protein: CSARAGSGRSEQFF.

This clonotype was observed many times. The V gene is TRBV5-1, the J gene TRBJ2-5; tentatively, D is TRBD1 or TRBD2 (7 bases each). V lost 3 bases and J lost 0, with 15 bases in between. The CDR3 runs 16 residues. Germline V gives CDR1 SGHRS, CDR2 YFSETQ. The CDR3 loop is CASSSRQGGDQETQYF. The CDR3 DNA reads TGCGCCAGCAGCTCCCGACAGGGAGGGGACCAAGAGACCCAGTACTTC.

The chain uses TRBV28 and TRBJ2-3; 7 bases match TRBD2. This CDR3 comprises 15 residues. CDR1 MDHEN and CDR2 SYDVKM come from the germline V gene. Trimming cost V 5 bases and J 0 bases; bases outside gene matches: 5. CDR3 DNA: TGTGCCAGCAGTCTCCTAGCGGAGAGCACAGATACGCAGTATTTT. Its translation is CASSLLAESTDTQYF.

J is TRBJ2-1 and V is TRBV29-1; D is perhaps TRBD1 or TRBD2 (5 bases each). The V end was cut by 5 bases, the J end by 3 bases, with 14 bases between. The CDR3 spans 14 residues. Germline assignment: CDR1 SQVTM and CDR2 ANQGSEA. The CDR3 region is CSVRAGSFYNEQFF. In DNA form, the CDR3 reads TGCAGCGTTAGGGCAGGGAGTTTCTACAATGAGCAGTTCTTC.

This clonotype was picked up a small number of times. CDR3 in amino acids: CASSLRQGFGGYTF. Here the CDR3 DNA reads TGCGCCAGCAGCTTGCGCCAGGGCTTCGGTGGCTACACCTTC. V and J are TRBV5-1 and TRBJ1-2; tentative D call: TRBD1 (5 bases). This CDR3 comprises 14 residues. Germline V gives CDR1 SGHRS, CDR2 YFSETQ. Trimming removed 1 base at V and 7 bases at J, with 14 bases between.

The J gene is TRBJ2-3, the V gene TRBV10-3, with D perhaps TRBD2 (5 bases). Deletions cut 0 bases from V and 2 bases from J, with 9 bases between. The length of the CDR3 is 15 residues. Germline V gene lookup returns CDR1 ENHRY and CDR2 SYGVKD. The CDR3 spells CAISESGLNTDTQYF. The CDR3 DNA sequence: TGTGCCATCAGTGAGTCTGGACTCAACACAGATACGCAGTATTTT.

The V gene is TRBV28, the J gene TRBJ1-1; 8 bases match TRBD1. Germline values: CDR1 MDHEN, CDR2 SYDVKM. This CDR3 region has 15 residues. Unmatched junction bases numbered 2, after V lost 2 bases and J lost 0 bases. CDR3 in amino acids: CASSLQGAVNTEAFF. CDR3 bases: TGTGCCAGCAGTTTACAGGGGGCCGTGAACACTGAAGCTTTCTTT.

This sequence joins TRBV6-1 and TRBJ2-1; possibly TRBD2 for D (6 bases). The germline V gene encodes CDR1 MNHNS and CDR2 SASEGT. The ends were cut back, 1 base at V and 4 bases at J, with 17 bases in the middle. CDR3 length: 17 residues. Here the CDR3 reads CASSEVTSLSGYNEQFF. The DNA of the CDR3 is TGTGCCAGCAGTGAAGTCACTAGCCTTTCGGGGTACAATGAGCAGTTCTTC.

This chain connects TRBV7-8 to TRBJ2-3, with TRBD2 identical over 9 bases. V shed 4 bases and J 4 bases; nucleotides not matched to a gene: 12. The CDR3 covers 17 residues. Per the germline V gene, CDR1 is SGHVS and CDR2 is FQNEAQ. The CDR3 DNA is TGTGCCAGCAGCTCCTCCTTTTTAGCGGGAGTAGCAGATACGCAGTATTTT. Translated, it gives CASSSSFLAGVADTQYF.

This clonotype came up once. The gene calls are TRBV20-1 and TRBJ1-5; D is ambiguous. Trimming removed 1 base at V and 4 bases at J, with 11 bases between. The CDR3 runs 14 residues. Per the germline V gene, CDR1 is DFQATT and CDR2 is SNEGSKA (reference sequence). CDR3 nucleotides: TGCAGTGCTAGAGTGGGAGGGAAGAATCAGCCCCAGCATTTT. This translates into CSARVGGKNQPQHF.

The chain has TRBV5-1 and TRBJ2-2, with D maybe TRBD1 (5 bases). The CDR3 extends over 15 amino acids. The V and J ends lost 4 bases and 5 bases respectively, with 15 bases between them. CDR1 is SGHRS and CDR2 is YFSETQ in the germline V gene. Here the CDR3 reads CASSAGRPGTGELFF. CDR3 coding DNA: TGCGCCAGCAGCGCCGGACGTCCAGGGACCGGGGAGCTGTTTTTT. Full variable domain (remainder filled in from reference TRBV5-1 and TRBJ2-2): KAGVTQTPRYLIKTRGQQVTLSCSPISGHRSVSWYQQTPGQGLQFLFEYFSETQRNKGNFPGRFSGRQFSNSRSEMNVSTLELGDSALYLCASSAGRPGTGELFFGEGSRLTVL.